Following are 2 T cell receptor beta chains from one sample sequenced in a study of cytomegalovirus exposure and HLA in healthy donors. The PCR ran on 60 Vbeta and 13 Jbeta primers. Assay: immunoSEQ multiplex PCR; the TCRdb copy retains only in-frame clones and omits some. The sample lists about 160,000 clones, over 70% occurring once. The specimen sequenced was PBMCs. The receptors come from a man between 50 and 59 years old in good health and CMV-seropositive.

This clone was seen a single time. The chain employs TRBV18 and TRBJ2-4, with a tentative D call TRBD2 (5 bases). Trimming shortened V by 3 bases and J by 0 bases, and 9 bases separated the two germline ends. Germline values: CDR1 KGHSH, CDR2 LQKENI. The CDR3 is 15 residues long. CDR3 nucleotides: TGTGCCAGCTCACCCAGGACTGGAGCCAAAAACATTCAGTACTTC. Its protein is CASSPRTGAKNIQYF.

J is TRBJ2-3 and V is TRBV7-9; TRBD2 might be the D (5 bases). This CDR3 is built from 15 residues. The V gene's germline CDR1 is SEHNR and CDR2 FQNEAQ (reference sequence). Trimming stripped 5 bases from V and 5 bases from J, with 17 bases between. The CDR3 loop reads CASSPLGQRLDTQYF. The DNA of the CDR3 is TGTGCCAGCAGCCCACTAGGCCAAAGGTTAGATACGCAGTATTTT.